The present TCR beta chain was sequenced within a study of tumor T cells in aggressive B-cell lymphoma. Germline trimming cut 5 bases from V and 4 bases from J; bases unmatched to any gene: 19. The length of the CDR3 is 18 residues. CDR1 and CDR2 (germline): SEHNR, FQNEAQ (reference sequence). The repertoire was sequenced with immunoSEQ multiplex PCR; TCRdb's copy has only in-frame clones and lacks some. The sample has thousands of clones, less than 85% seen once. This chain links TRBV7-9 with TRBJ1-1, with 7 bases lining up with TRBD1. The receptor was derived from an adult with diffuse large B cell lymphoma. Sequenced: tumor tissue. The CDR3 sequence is CASSQPTYGKGATTEAFF. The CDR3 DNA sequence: TGTGCCAGCAGCCAACCTACCTACGGTAAGGGGGCGACCACTGAAGCTTTCTTT.